These 7 T cell receptor beta chains were all obtained from the same sample, sequenced in a study of regulatory T cells in long-lasting Graves disease. CDR3 regions were amplified by Arm-PCR using iRepertoire HTBI primers to build TCR beta libraries. TCRdb fed the multiplex PCR reads into MiXCR, producing one record per CDR3 protein. The table lists approximately 300,000 distinct CDR3 sequences, approximately 20% of them singletons. Time point noted: newly diagnosed GD, antithyroid drugs for less than 3 months. The TCR library used RNA extracted from PBMCs. The source was peripheral blood mononuclear cells (PBMCs), collected at new diagnosis, from a patient treated with antithyroid drugs. These receptor sequences come from a female donor with Graves disease.

As regards this clonotype: This likely came from a read error, as a far larger clone is one base away. The CDR3 does not end in the conserved phenylalanine or tryptophan, so this is likely a read error. The rearrangement links TRBV12-3 or TRBV12-4 to TRBJ2-3, with D hard to call. The J call may be mistaken, given a closer DNA end match to TRBJ1-1. This CDR3 has 12 residues. The CDR3 reads CASRARNTEAFL. As DNA, the CDR3 is TGTGCCAGCAGGGCAAGGAACACTGAAGCTTTCCTT.

This clonotype was seen many times. This chain uses TRBV2 with TRBJ1-3, with TRBD1 as a possible D gene (5 bases). The CDR3 extends over 16 amino acids. In germline, CDR1 is SNHLY, CDR2 FYNNEI. V was cut by 3 bases and J by 3 bases, with 15 bases left in between. CDR3 in amino acids: CASSDGQPARGNTIYF. CDR3 DNA sequence: TGTGCCAGCAGTGATGGACAACCAGCTCGTGGAAACACCATATATTTT.

This clonotype has only a few counts. The genes are TRBV30 and TRBJ2-7; 8 bases align to TRBD1. CDR1 and CDR2 from the germline V gene are GTSNPN and SVGIG (reference sequence). The CDR3 is 15 residues long. Losses at the gene ends were 4 bases for V and 0 bases for J; bases not matched to a gene: 8. This CDR3 reads CAWKGADRDSYEQYF. In nucleotides, the CDR3 is TGTGCCTGGAAAGGGGCGGACAGGGACTCCTACGAGCAGTACTTC.

This clonotype was counted at least ten times. The chain links TRBV24-1 to TRBJ2-2; no clear D gene. Germline CDR1 and CDR2: KGHDR and SFDVKD. The V end lost 0 bases, the J end lost 4 bases, and 2 bases lay between the germline ends. The CDR3 totals 13 residues. The CDR3 sequence: CATSDLLTGELFF. CDR3 DNA: TGTGCCACCAGTGATTTGCTCACCGGGGAGCTGTTTTTT.

This clonotype showed up many times. The chain joins TRBV11-3 to TRBJ1-1, with TRBD1 as a possible D gene (6 bases). Germline V gene sequence: CDR1 SGHNT, CDR2 YENEEA. Trimming removed 2 bases at V and 0 bases at J, with 10 bases between. The CDR3 totals 15 residues. CDR3 nucleotide sequence: TGTGCCAGCAGCTTATCAGCAGGGGTGAACACTGAAGCTTTCTTT. Its translation is CASSLSAGVNTEAFF.

The chain joins TRBV18 to TRBJ2-7; D is perhaps TRBD1 (6 bases). The CDR3 runs 13 residues. Trimming shortened V by 5 bases and J by 3 bases, and 11 bases separated the two germline ends. The germline CDR1 and CDR2 sequences are KGHSH and LQKENI. The CDR3 DNA sequence: TGTGCCAGCTCAGAAGGACAGAACTACGAGCAGTACTTC. Residues: CASSEGQNYEQYF.

The sample holds many counts of this clonotype. The chain combines TRBV19 with TRBJ2-3; D is possibly TRBD1 or TRBD2 (5 bases each). Germline V gives CDR1 LNHDA, CDR2 SQIVND (reference sequence). The CDR3 loop spans 14 amino acids. V shed 7 bases and J shed 4 bases, with 15 bases lying between them. In DNA, the CDR3 is TGTGCCAGTAACCCAGGGACCCGATCAGATACGCAGTATTTT. It yields the protein CASNPGTRSDTQYF.